The present entry profiles one TCR beta chain with its context. Study members were between about 18 and 100 years old and lived in 20 to 30 US regions. This sample is part of a study of blood T cell repertoires in COVID-19. Turning to the study itself: There were acute and convalescent COVID-19 samples, and they came from the United States, Italy and Spain. T cells, B-cell-depleted T cells, or PBMCs supplied cDNA or gDNA.

In the original workflow: Reference gene primer amplification gave nucleated cell count estimates. Repertoires were generated with immunoSEQ multiplex PCR, while TCRdb's copy carries only in-frame clones and drops some. V, J and clone size were drawn from that table, and D and trimming were deduced from the DNA. The table has 270,000 or so clones, 85% to 90% seen once. This CDR3 is built from 15 residues. V was trimmed by 2 bases and J by 0 bases, leaving 8 bases between them. Per germline, CDR1 MGHRA and CDR2 YSYEKL. Sequenced sample: PBMCs or T cells enriched from blood (not recorded which). This clonotype was obtained from a woman in her thirties with acute COVID-19. This chain links TRBV4-1 with TRBJ1-5; tentatively, D is TRBD1 (5 bases). The chain's CDR3 is CASSQLRGSNQPQHF. In nucleotides, the CDR3 is TGCGCCAGCAGCCAACTAAGGGGTAGCAATCAGCCCCAGCATTTT.